The subject of this entry is one T cell receptor (beta chain). The data stem from a study of blood T cell repertoires in COVID-19. Across the study: The analysed material was cDNA or gDNA that came from T cells, B-cell-depleted T cells, or PBMCs.

Deletions cut 3 bases from V and 4 bases from J, with 16 bases between. This CDR3 contains 15 residues. The germline CDR1 and CDR2 sequences are MDHEN and SYDVKM. In the study's own analysis: How many nucleated cells were present was estimated from reference gene primer amplification. Clones were sequenced by immunoSEQ multiplex PCR, and TCRdb holds only the in-frame ones, with some missing. The V and J calls and clone size were taken over from that table, and D and trimming were inferred from the DNA. In the table there are 100,000 to 150,000 clones, around 74% of which are singletons. The sample taken for sequencing was peripheral blood. The TCR was taken from a man of 80 years or more with COVID-19, enrolled during active disease. The rearrangement links TRBV28 to TRBJ2-7; TRBD2 is a possible D gene (6 bases). CDR3 sequence: CASSFVRGSHYEQYF. In DNA, the CDR3 is TGTGCCAGCAGTTTCGTCCGGGGGTCACATTACGAGCAGTACTTC.